This TCR beta chain was recovered during a study of Graves' ophthalmopathy and Graves' hyperthyroidism. Study at large: No treatment had been given when peripheral blood was collected at initial diagnosis.

This clonotype appeared many times. RNA transcripts provided the template for amplifying TCR beta CDR3 regions. The first round was an RT-PCR with HTBI primers, and the second round was a multiplex PCR. TCRdb reprocessed the multiplex PCR reads via MiXCR and lists one record per CDR3 protein. The table lists 300,000 to 400,000 distinct CDR3 sequences, approximately 18% of them singletons. This CDR3 comprises 12 residues. The V end was cut by 1 base, the J end by 7 bases, with 7 bases between. Germline loops: CDR1 MDHEN, CDR2 SYDVKM. Patients newly diagnosed with hyperthyroidism, under 2 months' duration, were aged 18 to 65, the study reports.

Material: peripheral blood. The receptor was derived from an adult woman with stable Graves' hyperthyroidism. This chain joins TRBV28 and TRBJ1-2, with D hard to call. CDR3 residues: CASSLYSLGYTF. CDR3 DNA sequence: TGTGCCAGCAGTTTATACAGTCTTGGCTACACCTTC.